Described below is a single TCR beta chain sequence and its context. The antigen is undetermined. The data derive from a study of T cell repertoires and HLA-DP antigens. The CDR3 sequence is 14 residues long. V lost 4 bases to trimming and J lost 8 bases, with 15 bases between them. In germline, CDR1 is SGHNT, CDR2 YYREEE (reference sequence). The repertoire was sequenced with immunoSEQ multiplex PCR; TCRdb's copy has only in-frame clones and lacks some. The sample lists roughly 120,000 clones; 80% to 95% were seen once. The sample comprised CD4+ T cells from PBMCs. V usage is TRBV5-4 and J usage is TRBJ1-4; unclear D gene. This TCR derives from a woman younger than 35 in good health and CMV-seronegative. CDR3 sequence (DNA): TGTGCCAGCAGCCGGGCCGGTTTTGGGGAAAAACTGTTTTTT. Residues: CASSRAGFGEKLFF.